Following are 21 T cell receptor beta chains from one sample sequenced in a study of CXCR3-negative and CXCR3-positive naive CD8 T cells. UMI labels and 5' RACE were used to prepare the TRB cDNA libraries. Each CDR3 protein gets one entry in TCRdb, which reprocessed the 5' RACE reads and gives no DNA. The ten most abundant clones cover 2% to 2.5% of a sample with over 6,500 distinct CDR3 sequences. The specimen was naive CXCR3- CD8+ T cells from blood. The subset here: CD45RO-CCR7+CD27+CD95- naive CD8+ T cells lacking CXCR3 (TNR3-). These receptors were taken from a human donor in good health. Some clones in this sample may be carry-over from other donors' samples.

The V gene is TRBV5-5, the J gene TRBJ2-7; TCRdb's assignment of TRBD1 cannot be checked, as there is no DNA. The germline gives CDR1 SGHKS, CDR2 YYEKEE (reference sequence). CDR3 length equals 15 residues. The CDR3 is CASSFARQGVREQYF.

J is TRBJ2-3 and V is TRBV11-3; checking the TCRdb D call of TRBD2 is not possible without DNA. This CDR3 is 12 amino acids long. Germline CDR1 reads SGHNT; CDR2 reads YENEEA. This chain's CDR3 is CASSSIGGRQYF.

The chain recombines TRBV4-1 with TRBJ2-7. This CDR3 region has 13 residues. Germline-derived CDR1 and CDR2 are MGHRA and YSYEKL. CDR3 loop: CASSQGLIYEQYF.

The chain links TRBV19 to TRBJ2-7; TCRdb proposes TRBD1, but this gene call is untestable without DNA. CDR1 is LNHDA and CDR2 is SQIVND in the germline V gene (reference sequence). The CDR3 is 14 residues long. This chain's CDR3 is CASSIVGQTYEQYF.

V usage is TRBV20-1 and J usage is TRBJ2-2; TCRdb's D call, TRBD2, is unchecked because there is no DNA. The CDR3 totals 17 residues. Germline values: CDR1 DFQATT, CDR2 SNEGSKA (reference sequence). The chain's CDR3 is CSARDWASGENTGELFF.

The chain combines TRBV19 with TRBJ2-1. Germline lookup yields CDR1 LNHDA and CDR2 SQIVND (reference sequence). The CDR3 length is 15 residues. Here the CDR3 reads CASGLAKSSYNEQFF.

The rearrangement uses TRBV19 and TRBJ2-1. Germline values: CDR1 LNHDA, CDR2 SQIVND (reference sequence). This CDR3 has 13 amino acids. CDR3 protein: CASSIEGYNEQFF.

The chain uses TRBV29-1 and TRBJ2-1; TCRdb designates TRBD2, a call that cannot be tested without DNA. Germline CDR1 and CDR2: SQVTM and ANQGSEA. This CDR3 region has 15 residues. The CDR3 loop reads CSVEMTSGGYNEQFF.

V usage is TRBV4-3 and J usage is TRBJ1-1. Germline assignment: CDR1 LGHNA and CDR2 YSLEER. The CDR3 consists of 18 residues. CDR3 in amino acids: CASSQDGGLGLLDTEAFF.

The CDR3 is CASSSGQGVTYYEQYF. The rearrangement uses TRBV5-1 and TRBJ2-7; absent DNA, TCRdb's TRBD1 call cannot be checked. Germline V gene sequence: CDR1 SGHRS, CDR2 YFSETQ. The CDR3 totals 16 residues.

The chain combines TRBV7-8 with TRBJ1-1; absent DNA, TCRdb's TRBD1 call cannot be checked. Germline V gives CDR1 SGHVS, CDR2 FQNEAQ. There are 19 residues in the CDR3. CDR3 sequence reads: CASSLGTEGWTEGYTEAFF.

This clonotype is identified as medium-sized from frequency. The chain joins TRBV29-1 to TRBJ2-1; with no DNA, the TCRdb D assignment of TRBD2 cannot be verified. This CDR3 has 16 amino acids. CDR1 and CDR2 from the germline V gene are SQVTM and ANQGSEA. CDR3 protein: CSVGARLADIGGEQFF.

Judged by frequency, this clonotype is medium-sized. V gene TRBV7-2 combines with J gene TRBJ1-1. The CDR3 is made up of 13 amino acids. Germline loops: CDR1 SGHTA, CDR2 FQGNSA. The CDR3 here is CASSLPMNTEAFF.

This clonotype counts as medium-sized (0.01 to 0.1%) by frequency. The chain employs TRBV13 and TRBJ1-1. The CDR3 runs 13 residues. Germline assignment: CDR1 PRHDT and CDR2 FYEKMQ (reference sequence). CDR3 sequence: CASSSEDAFEAFF.

The chain links TRBV20-1 to TRBJ2-1. Germline lookup yields CDR1 DFQATT and CDR2 SNEGSKA (reference sequence). This CDR3 is built from 15 residues. The CDR3 loop is CSARNTERGLNEQFF.

This clonotype counts as medium-sized by frequency. The chain has TRBV28 and TRBJ1-4. The germline V gene encodes CDR1 MDHEN and CDR2 SYDVKM. The CDR3 is made up of 15 amino acids. The CDR3: CASSPTGLKIEKLFF. Variable domain in full (rest from reference TRBV28 and TRBJ1-4): DVKVTQSSRYLVKRTGEKVFLECVQDMDHENMFWYRQDPGLGLRLIYFSYDVKMKEKGDIPEGYSVSREKKERFSLILESASTNQTSMYLCASSPTGLKIEKLFFGSGTQLSVL.

This chain links TRBV7-2 with TRBJ2-1. CDR1 is SGHTA, CDR2 FQGNSA, per germline. There are 14 residues in the CDR3. Here the CDR3 reads CASSFPKTYNEQSF.

V gene TRBV28 combines with J gene TRBJ2-5; no DNA is available, so the TRBD1 call from TCRdb remains unchecked. Germline CDR1 is MDHEN and CDR2 is SYDVKM. The CDR3 runs 13 residues. CDR3 residues: CASSLGTRGTQYF. Together with reference TRBV28 and TRBJ2-5, the CDR3 gives the full variable domain: DVKVTQSSRYLVKRTGEKVFLECVQDMDHENMFWYRQDPGLGLRLIYFSYDVKMKEKGDIPEGYSVSREKKERFSLILESASTNQTSMYLCASSLGTRGTQYFGPGTRLLVL.

This chain links TRBV29-1 with TRBJ2-7. Germline V gene lookup returns CDR1 SQVTM and CDR2 ANQGSEA. This CDR3 has 11 residues. CDR3 loop: CSVEWRNEQYF.

The chain recombines TRBV25-1 with TRBJ1-5; TCRdb's D gene call, TRBD1, goes unchecked for lack of DNA. CDR1 and CDR2 from the germline V gene are MGHDK and SYGVNS. The CDR3 is 15 amino acids. The CDR3: CASSATGDSNQPQHF.

By frequency, this clonotype registers medium-sized. This chain uses TRBV29-1 with TRBJ2-5; TCRdb picks TRBD1, but there is no DNA to check that call. The CDR3 spans 15 residues. CDR1 is SQVTM, CDR2 ANQGSEA, per germline. CDR3: CSAEPAALGEETQYF.